The present T cell receptor beta chain was sequenced within a study of blood T cells in healthy people across ages. This clonotype was observed once. Next came a second PCR, run for about 7 to 12 cycles, which used a sample-barcoded 5' primer along with a J-beta primer mix. From the 5' RACE reads, TCRdb called clonotypes with MiXCR, one entry per CDR3 protein. The table has roughly 1.5 million distinct CDR3 sequences, about 45% seen once. This CDR3 contains 13 residues. The V gene lost 6 bases and the J gene lost 3 bases, with 11 bases spanning the gap. Germline-derived CDR1 and CDR2 are MNHEY and SMNVEV (reference sequence).

The TCR originated in a woman younger than 30 in good health. The chain uses TRBV27 and TRBJ1-1; tentative D call: TRBD1 (6 bases). What was sequenced was blood. The DNA for the CDR3 is TGTGCCAGCAGCCGCAGGGGCTACACTGAAGCTTTCTTT. Its protein product is CASSRRGYTEAFF.